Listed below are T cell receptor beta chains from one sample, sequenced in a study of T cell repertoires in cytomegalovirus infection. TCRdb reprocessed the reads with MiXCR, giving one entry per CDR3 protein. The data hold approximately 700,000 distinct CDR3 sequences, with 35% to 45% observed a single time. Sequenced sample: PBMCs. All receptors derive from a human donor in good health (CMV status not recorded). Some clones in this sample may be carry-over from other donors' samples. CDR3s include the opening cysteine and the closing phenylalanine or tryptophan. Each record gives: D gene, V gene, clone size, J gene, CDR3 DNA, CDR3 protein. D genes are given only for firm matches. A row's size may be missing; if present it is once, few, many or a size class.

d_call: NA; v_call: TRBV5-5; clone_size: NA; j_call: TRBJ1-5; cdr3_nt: TGTGCCAGCAGCTTGGACCTCAGGGGCGGAGGTGAACAGCCCCAGCATTTT; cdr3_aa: CASSLDLRGGGEQPQHF
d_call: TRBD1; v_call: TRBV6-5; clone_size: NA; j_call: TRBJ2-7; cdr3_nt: TGTGCCAGCAGTTACCCGACCGGGACAGGGACCGAGCAGTACTTC; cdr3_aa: CASSYPTGTGTEQYF
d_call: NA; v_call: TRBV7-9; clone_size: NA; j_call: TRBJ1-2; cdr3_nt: TGTGCCAGCAGCTTCGCAATGGGGGTAGTCGACTATGGCTACACCTTC; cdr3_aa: CASSFAMGVVDYGYTF
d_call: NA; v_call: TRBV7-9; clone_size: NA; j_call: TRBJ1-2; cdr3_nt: TGTGCCAGCAGCTTAGATTGGGGGCCCTATGGCTACACCTTC; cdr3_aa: CASSLDWGPYGYTF
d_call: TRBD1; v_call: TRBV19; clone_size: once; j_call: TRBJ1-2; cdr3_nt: TGTGCCAGTAGTACCTCCGGGACAGGGATTTTAGCTAACTATGGCTACACCTTC; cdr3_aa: CASSTSGTGILANYGYTF
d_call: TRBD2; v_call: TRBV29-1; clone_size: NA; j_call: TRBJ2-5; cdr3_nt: TGCAGCGTTTCTGCCGGGGGGGCGCTCCGAGAGACCCAGTACTTC; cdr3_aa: CSVSAGGALRETQYF
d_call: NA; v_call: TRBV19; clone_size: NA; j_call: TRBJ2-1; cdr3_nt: TGTGCCAGTATTGATAATAGGCGGACGGATGAGCAGTTCTTC; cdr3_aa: CASIDNRRTDEQFF
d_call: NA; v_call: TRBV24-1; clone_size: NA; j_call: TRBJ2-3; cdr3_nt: TGTGCCACCAGTGATTTGCCCTCCTCCCGCACAGATACGCAGTATTTT; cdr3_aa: CATSDLPSSRTDTQYF
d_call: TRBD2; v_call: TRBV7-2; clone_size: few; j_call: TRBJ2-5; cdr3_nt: TGTGCCAGCAGCTTAAGGAGAGCGGGGGGGCAGGAGACCCAGTACTTC; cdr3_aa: CASSLRRAGGQETQYF
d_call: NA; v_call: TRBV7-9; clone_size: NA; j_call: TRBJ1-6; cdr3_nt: TGTGCCAGCAGCTTACCCGGACCTTTAGGCTCACCCCTCCACTTT; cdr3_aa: CASSLPGPLGSPLHF
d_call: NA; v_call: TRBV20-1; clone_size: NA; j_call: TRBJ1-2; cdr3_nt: TGCAGTGCTAGAATACGACCCGGGCAGGCCAGAAACACCTTC; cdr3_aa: CSARIRPGQARNTF
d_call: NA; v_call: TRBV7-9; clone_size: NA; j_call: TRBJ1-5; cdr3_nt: TGTGCCAGCGGGGAACGCCAGCCCCAGCATTTT; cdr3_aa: CASGERQPQHF
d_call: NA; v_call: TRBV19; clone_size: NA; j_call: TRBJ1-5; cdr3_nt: TGTGCCAGTAGTAATGCAGGGAGCACTCAGCCCCAGCATTTT; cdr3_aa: CASSNAGSTQPQHF
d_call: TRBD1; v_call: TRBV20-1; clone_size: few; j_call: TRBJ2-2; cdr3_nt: TGCAGTGCTAGAGATACAGGGGAGATCGGGGAGCTGTTTTTT; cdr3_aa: CSARDTGEIGELFF
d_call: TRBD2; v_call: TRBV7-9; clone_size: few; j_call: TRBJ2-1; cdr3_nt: TGTGCCAGCTATTCGGGAGGGTGGTACAATGAGCAGTTCTTC; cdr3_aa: CASYSGGWYNEQFF
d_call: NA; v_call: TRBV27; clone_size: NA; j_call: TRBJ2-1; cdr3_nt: TGTGCCAGCACCACCGCGGGATTCAATGAGCAGTTCTTC; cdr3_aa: CASTTAGFNEQFF
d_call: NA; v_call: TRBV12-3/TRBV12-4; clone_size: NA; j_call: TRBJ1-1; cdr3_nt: TGTGCCAGCAGTTTAGGCAGAACGGGAACTGAAGCTTTCTTT; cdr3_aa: CASSLGRTGTEAFF
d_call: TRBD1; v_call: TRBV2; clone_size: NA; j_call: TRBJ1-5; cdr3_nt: TGTGCCAGGAGTGACCCGGGACAGGGGGCGCATAGTCAGCCCCAGCATTTT; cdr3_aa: CARSDPGQGAHSQPQHF
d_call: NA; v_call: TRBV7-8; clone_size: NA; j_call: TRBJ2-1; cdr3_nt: TGTGCCATCAGCTTAAGGGGCCAAGCATATAATGAGCAGTTCTTC; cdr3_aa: CAISLRGQAYNEQFF